Below are 22 T cell receptor beta chains sequenced from a single sample in a study of blood T cell repertoires in COVID-19. This table comes from immunoSEQ multiplex PCR, and its TCRdb copy is limited to in-frame clones, with some not included. The data contain approximately 120,000 clones, less than 90% of them singletons. Sequenced sample: PBMCs or T cells enriched from blood (not recorded which). The receptors originated from a man aged 25-45 years who had recovered from COVID-19.

This CDR3 reads CASSESPNYGYTF. CDR3 coding DNA: TGTGCCAGCAGTGAATCCCCAAACTATGGCTACACCTTC. The V gene is TRBV2, the J gene TRBJ1-2; D ambiguous. Trimming left V 2 bases short and J 2 bases short, with 6 bases between. CDR1 SNHLY and CDR2 FYNNEI come from the germline V gene. CDR3 length equals 13 residues.

The chain is built from TRBV18 and TRBJ1-5, with TRBD1 matching over 8 bases. The CDR3 has 14 amino acids. J lost 3 bases, V lost 5 bases, and 3 bases had no gene match. Germline lookup yields CDR1 KGHSH and CDR2 LQKENI. The DNA for the CDR3 is TGTGCCAGCTCAATGGACAGGGTCAATCAGCCCCAGCATTTT. Amino acids: CASSMDRVNQPQHF.

The V call is TRBV30, the J call TRBJ1-1; D might be TRBD1 (6 bases). This CDR3 is 13 amino acids long. CDR1 is GTSNPN and CDR2 is SVGIG in the germline V gene (reference sequence). Between the trimmed V and J ends, which lost 2 bases and 4 bases, there was a span of 11 bases. The DNA for the CDR3 is TGTGCCTGGAGTCTGGGGGCCGGCACTGAAGCTTTCTTT. Residues: CAWSLGAGTEAFF.

The V and J genes are TRBV6-4 and TRBJ2-1; 8 nucleotides agree with TRBD2. The J segment lost 6 bases and the V segment lost 6 bases, leaving 10 bases of the junction unmatched. This CDR3 is built from 15 residues. CDR1 MRHNA and CDR2 SNTAGT come from the germline V gene. CDR3 sequence (DNA): TGTGCCAGCAGCAAACTAGCGGAGAAACCCAATGAGCAGTTCTTC. This codes for CASSKLAEKPNEQFF.

This rearrangement joins TRBV27 to TRBJ1-3; D remains unclear. Germline V CDR1 and CDR2: MNHEY, SMNVEV (reference sequence). The CDR3 length is 15 residues. V was trimmed by 5 bases and J by 4 bases, leaving 15 bases between them. The CDR3 spells CASSRTPGKGNTIYF. The CDR3 region has the DNA TGTGCCAGCAGTCGTACCCCGGGAAAAGGAAACACCATATATTTT.

This clone was counted a few times. The chain joins TRBV5-1 to TRBJ2-3; 14 nucleotides line up with TRBD2. J gave up 5 bases and V 5 bases, and 4 bases lay outside the gene matches. CDR3 length: 15 amino acids. CDR1 SGHRS and CDR2 YFSETQ come from the germline V gene. The CDR3 DNA is TGCGCCAGCAGTCCAGGGACTAGCGGGGGAGATACGCAGTATTTT. Translated, it gives CASSPGTSGGDTQYF.

This clone has only one observation. V is TRBV19 and J is TRBJ1-6; D gene ambiguous. V was pared by 5 bases and J by 0 bases, with 5 bases between. Germline V lookup: CDR1 LNHDA, CDR2 SQIVND (reference sequence). The CDR3 consists of 14 residues. The CDR3: CASSPSSYNSPLHF. Written as DNA, the CDR3 is TGTGCCAGTAGTCCGAGCTCCTATAATTCACCCCTCCACTTT. Full variable domain (missing parts from reference TRBV19 and TRBJ1-6): DGGITQSPKYLFRKEGQNVTLSCEQNLNHDAMYWYRQDPGQGLRLIYYSQIVNDFQKGDIAEGYSVSREKKESFPLTVTSAQKNPTAFYLCASSPSSYNSPLHFGNGTRLTVT.

This chain connects TRBV7-9 to TRBJ2-4; 7 bases match TRBD2. V was pared by 5 bases and J by 8 bases, with 9 bases of the junction left unmatched. In germline, CDR1 is SEHNR, CDR2 FQNEAQ (reference sequence). The CDR3 totals 14 residues. The CDR3 spells CASSRDREEDIQYF. The CDR3, as DNA: TGTGCCAGCAGCCGCGATCGGGAGGAGGACATTCAGTACTTC.

As DNA, the CDR3 is TGTGCCAGCCATTCAGGACAGGGAAACACCGGGGAGCTGTTTTTT. Protein sequence: CASHSGQGNTGELFF. V gene TRBV6-5 combines with J gene TRBJ2-2, with 8 bases identical to TRBD1. V gave up 8 bases and J gave up 2 bases; unmatched junction bases: 7. This CDR3 has 15 residues. In germline, CDR1 is MNHEY, CDR2 SVGAGI.

The V and J genes are TRBV5-1 and TRBJ2-5; 9 nucleotides match TRBD1. Per the germline V gene, CDR1 is SGHRS and CDR2 is YFSETQ. V trimming: 3 bases; J trimming: 2 bases; junction bases outside the gene matches: 8. This CDR3 has 16 amino acids. CDR3 bases: TGCGCCAGCAGCTCATCGACAGGGGGACTGCAAGAGACCCAGTACTTC. This encodes CASSSSTGGLQETQYF.

This clone was seen a few times. Here the CDR3 DNA reads TGTGCCAGTAGTGGGACAGGAGGGAGTCAGCCCCAGCATTTT. It yields the protein CASSGTGGSQPQHF. This chain uses TRBV19 with TRBJ1-5, with TRBD1 matching 8 bases. With 5 bases clipped from V and 6 bases from J, the junction kept 6 bases outside the gene matches. This CDR3 contains 14 residues. Germline values: CDR1 LNHDA, CDR2 SQIVND (reference sequence). Complete variable domain (other parts from reference TRBV19 and TRBJ1-5): DGGITQSPKYLFRKEGQNVTLSCEQNLNHDAMYWYRQDPGQGLRLIYYSQIVNDFQKGDIAEGYSVSREKKESFPLTVTSAQKNPTAFYLCASSGTGGSQPQHFGDGTRLSIL.

The chain combines TRBV5-5 with TRBJ2-5, with TRBD2 identical over 7 bases. The CDR3 loop spans 14 amino acids. Looked up from germline, CDR1 is SGHKS and CDR2 is YYEKEE (reference sequence). J was trimmed by 2 bases and V by 3 bases; bases with no gene match: 4. CDR3 region: CASSWDYFQETQYF. The CDR3 DNA reads TGTGCCAGCAGCTGGGACTACTTTCAAGAGACCCAGTACTTC. Filled out from reference TRBV5-5 and TRBJ2-5, the complete variable domain reads DAGVTQSPTHLIKTRGQQVTLRCSPISGHKSVSWYQQVLGQGPQFIFQYYEKEERGRGNFPDRFSARQFPNYSSELNVNALLLGDSALYLCASSWDYFQETQYFGPGTRLLVL.

For this clone: This CDR3 is also generated by other DNA sequences in the sample. The chain is built from TRBV19 and TRBJ1-1; TRBD1 is a possible D gene (5 bases). The CDR3 has 14 amino acids. V lost 3 bases and J 2 bases, leaving 10 bases between the germline ends. CDR1 LNHDA and CDR2 SQIVND come from the germline V gene (reference sequence). CDR3 residues: CASSMGQGNTEAFF. The DNA of the CDR3 is TGTGCCAGTAGTATGGGCCAGGGTAACACTGAAGCTTTCTTT. Variable domain in full (rest from reference TRBV19 and TRBJ1-1): DGGITQSPKYLFRKEGQNVTLSCEQNLNHDAMYWYRQDPGQGLRLIYYSQIVNDFQKGDIAEGYSVSREKKESFPLTVTSAQKNPTAFYLCASSMGQGNTEAFFGQGTRLTVV.

The chain carries TRBV19 and TRBJ2-3; D remains unclear. The ends were cut back, 5 bases at V and 7 bases at J, with 22 bases in the middle. This CDR3 spans 16 amino acids. From germline, CDR1 is LNHDA and CDR2 SQIVND (reference sequence). Here the CDR3 reads CASSVLSDLAKYTQYF. CDR3 sequence (DNA): TGTGCCAGTAGTGTTCTATCCGACTTGGCTAAATATACGCAGTATTTT.

The sample holds one count of this clone. The chain recombines TRBV9 with TRBJ1-3, with 7 bases fitting TRBD1. The CDR3 is 18 amino acids. J gave up 0 bases and V 3 bases, and 12 bases lay outside the gene matches. Germline assignment: CDR1 SGDLS and CDR2 YYNGEE. For the CDR3, the DNA is TGTGCCAGCAGCGCTTACCCCCTACAGGGGAACTCTGGAAACACCATATATTTT. Its protein is CASSAYPLQGNSGNTIYF. The variable domain in full, completed from reference TRBV9 and TRBJ1-3, reads DSGVTQTPKHLITATGQRVTLRCSPRSGDLSVYWYQQSLDQGLQFLIQYYNGEERAKGNILERFSAQQFPDLHSELNLSSLELGDSALYFCASSAYPLQGNSGNTIYFGEGSWLTVV.

The V gene is TRBV11-1, the J gene TRBJ2-2, with TRBD1 identical over 7 bases. V shed 4 bases, J shed 2 bases, and the junction held 1 base outside the gene matches. Germline V CDR1 and CDR2: SGHAT, FQDESV (reference sequence). The CDR3 loop spans 14 amino acids. The CDR3 nucleotides read TGTGCCAGCAGCTACAGGGGAAACACCGGGGAGCTGTTTTTT. This gives the protein CASSYRGNTGELFF.

Only one count was recorded for this clone. The V gene is TRBV11-3, the J gene TRBJ2-1; TRBD2 might be the D (6 bases). This CDR3 region has 14 residues. The V gene's germline CDR1 is SGHNT and CDR2 YENEEA. Trimming removed 2 bases from V and 7 bases from J, with 12 bases in between. DNA for the CDR3: TGTGCCAGCAGCTTAACGGGGACTGTTAATGAGCAGTTCTTC. This translates into CASSLTGTVNEQFF.

CDR3 coding DNA: TGTGCCACCAGTGATCCCGGGGGGGGACAGGGACGGCGCAATCAGCCCCAGCATTTT. This gives the protein CATSDPGGGQGRRNQPQHF. This chain joins TRBV24-1 and TRBJ1-5; 9 bases match TRBD1. CDR1 KGHDR and CDR2 SFDVKD come from the germline V gene. J lost 2 bases, V lost 3 bases, and 13 bases had no gene match. The CDR3 is made up of 19 amino acids.

This rearrangement joins TRBV9 to TRBJ2-3; 15 bases agree with TRBD2. The CDR3 is 18 amino acids. Germline assignment: CDR1 SGDLS and CDR2 YYNGEE. V lost 0 bases, J lost 6 bases, and 8 bases stayed unmatched. DNA for the CDR3: TGTGCCAGCAGCGTAGAGGGACTAGCGGGAGGATCCATGGATACGCAGTATTTT. Its translation is CASSVEGLAGGSMDTQYF.

The chain employs TRBV5-1 and TRBJ2-5; TRBD2 matches at 9 bases. Germline CDR1 reads SGHRS; CDR2 reads YFSETQ. V was pared by 5 bases and J by 4 bases, with 12 bases of the junction left unmatched. This CDR3 comprises 16 residues. CDR3 nucleotides: TGCGCCAGCAGAATACCCCTAGCGGGGAGAGGAGAGACCCAGTACTTC. It codes for CASRIPLAGRGETQYF.

The chain recombines TRBV14 with TRBJ1-1, with D uncertain. The CDR3 is 13 residues long. Germline loops: CDR1 SGHDN, CDR2 FVKESK. The V gene lost 0 bases and the J gene lost 5 bases, with 7 bases spanning the gap. The chain's CDR3 is CASSQDRRTEAFF. The CDR3 bases are TGTGCCAGCAGCCAAGATCGCAGGACTGAAGCTTTCTTT.

As concerns this clone: In the same sample, other DNA sequences code for this CDR3. This rearrangement joins TRBV12-5 to TRBJ1-1, with D tentatively TRBD1 (5 bases). Germline V gene sequence: CDR1 LGHNT, CDR2 FRNRAP. This CDR3 is 15 amino acids long. Between the trimmed V and J ends, which lost 0 bases and 3 bases, there was a span of 11 bases. CDR3 nucleotides: TGTGCTAGTGGTTTGGTACTCGCGGGGGACACTGAAGCTTTCTTT. This gives the protein CASGLVLAGDTEAFF.